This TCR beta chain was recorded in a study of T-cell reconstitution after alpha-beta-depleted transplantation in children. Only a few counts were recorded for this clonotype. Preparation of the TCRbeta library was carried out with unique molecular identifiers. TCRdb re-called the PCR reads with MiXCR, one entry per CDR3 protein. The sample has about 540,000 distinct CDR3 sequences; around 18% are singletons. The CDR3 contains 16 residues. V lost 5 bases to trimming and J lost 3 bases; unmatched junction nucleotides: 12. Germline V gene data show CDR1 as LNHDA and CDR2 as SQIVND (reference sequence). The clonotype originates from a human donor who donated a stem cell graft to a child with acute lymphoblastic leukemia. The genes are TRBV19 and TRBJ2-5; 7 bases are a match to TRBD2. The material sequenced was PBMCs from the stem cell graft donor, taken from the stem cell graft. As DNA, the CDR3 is TGTGCCAGTAGTGCCCTGTGGGGGGGAGTAGAAGAGACCCAGTACTTC. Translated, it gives CASSALWGGVEETQYF.